This TCR beta chain was obtained from a study of blood T cell repertoires in COVID-19 (dated by TCRdb to 2020 to 2022). About the full investigation: Samples from collaborators originated in the United States, Italy and Spain and spanned both the acute and convalescent phases of COVID-19. Sample metadata almost always included a de-identified subject ID, COVID-19 status, age in years and sex. Samples came from the ongoing ImmuneRACE study (first 160 participants) plus 1,254 subjects from 6 global collaborators. The material from the prospective study consisted of cDNA or gDNA derived from T cells, B-cell-depleted T cells, or PBMCs. The dataset comprised deeply sampled blood TCRbeta repertoires from subjects exposed to, actively infected with, or recovered from COVID-19. The repertoires were made available in a free public database intended to serve as a resource for research on the immune response to SARS-CoV-2. Where available, HLA class I and class II types were taken from metadata supplied by the sample provider and were not determined by assay-based typing.

Trimming takes 1 base off V and 9 bases off J; junction bases not matched to a gene: 5. Counted from cysteine to phenylalanine, this CDR3 has 13 amino acids. Only the CDR3 portion is preserved as DNA: 39 bases, with reading frame beginning at the first base. The CDR1 and CDR2 encoded by the germline V gene (reference sequence) are GTSNPN and SVGIG. Of note for this clone: What this receptor recognizes is not known. Per-base quality was not reported, and no clone a single base away is much larger than it.

Overall study results and their limits: The quantity of clinical and demographic metadata differed by source and by participant and was supplied without curation.

TCRbeta CDR3 regions were amplified from genomic DNA by means of the immunoSEQ Assay, a bias-controlled multiplex PCR. The original methods were these. The number of nucleated cells in each sample was estimated from the amplification of reference gene primers within the assay. To quantify the absolute abundance of each unique TCRbeta CDR3 rearrangement, sequence reads were collapsed and filtered. Productive Simpson clonality was computed per sample as the square root of Simpson's diversity index over productive rearrangements. This immuneACCESS table, as held by TCRdb, lists in-frame sequences with V and J called but not all clones. Of the missing ones, under half trace to an unresolved V gene in checked studies; the others have no known cause. Clone size and the V and J calls come from that table; the DNA yielded D and trimming. This sample holds hundreds of thousands of clones; more than 75% were observed only once. The top ten constitute about 6.2% of the sample.

Samples from volunteer blood donors who had recovered from COVID-19 were contributed by a second Seattle source. Each collaborating institution followed its own protocols to collect whole blood in K2EDTA tubes. Collaborator samples were shipped for TCRbeta analysis as frozen whole blood, isolated PBMCs, or DNA extracted from either sample type. The sample comprised peripheral blood. This receptor was identified in a man between 60 and 75 years old who had recovered from COVID-19. The sequence joins TRBV30 to TRBJ2-1, and 8 junction bases match TRBD2. The DNA reads as follows: TGTGCCTGGAGTGCGCGCGGGGGGTCTGAGCAGTTCTTC. Its amino acids are CAWSARGGSEQFF.